A single sample is the source of the 10 T cell receptor beta chains below, sequenced in a study of blood T cell repertoires in COVID-19. Profiled with immunoSEQ multiplex PCR; TCRdb holds only in-frame clones, not every one. This sample has around 190,000 clones; roughly 76% occur once, and the top ten carry roughly 9.6%. Sequenced material: peripheral blood. Receptor source: a woman in her 40s with COVID-19, enrolled during active disease.

In this sample, this clone turned up once. The same CDR3 can be traced to other DNA sequences in this sample. This chain uses TRBV18 with TRBJ2-2; 11 bases line up with TRBD2. Germline CDR1 reads KGHSH; CDR2 reads LQKENI. CDR3 length equals 16 residues. Trimming took 3 bases from V and 3 from J; bases not matched to a gene: 3. The CDR3 is CASSPPGLADTGELFF. CDR3 DNA sequence: TGTGCCAGCTCACCGCCGGGACTAGCGGACACCGGGGAGCTGTTTTTT. Based on the CDR3 plus reference TRBV18 and TRBJ2-2, the full variable domain is NAGVMQNPRHLVRRRGQEARLRCSPMKGHSHVYWYRQLPEEGLKFMVYLQKENIIDESGMPKERFSAEFPKEGPSILRIQQVVRGDSAAYFCASSPPGLADTGELFFGEGSRLTVL.

The rearrangement joins TRBV18 to TRBJ2-3; the D gene is possibly TRBD2 (7 bases). Germline loops: CDR1 KGHSH, CDR2 LQKENI. CDR3 length equals 16 residues. V lost 2 bases and J 4 bases, leaving 16 bases between the germline ends. The CDR3, as DNA: TGTGCCAGCTCACCAGGCGCGGGGGCGGTAGCAGATACGCAGTATTTT. Translation: CASSPGAGAVADTQYF.

This chain links TRBV27 with TRBJ2-7; perhaps TRBD1 as D (5 bases). The CDR3 extends over 14 amino acids. Germline CDR1 and CDR2: MNHEY and SMNVEV (reference sequence). V was pared by 6 bases and J by 0 bases, with 12 bases between. This CDR3 reads CASSLDTNSYEQYF. In nucleotides, the CDR3 is TGTGCCAGCAGCCTGGACACTAACTCCTACGAGCAGTACTTC.

This clone was counted once. The V gene is TRBV5-6, the J gene TRBJ1-5, with TRBD1 matching over 7 bases. V shed 0 bases and J 4 bases; nucleotides not matched to a gene: 10. There are 17 residues in the CDR3. CDR1 is SGHDT and CDR2 is YYEEEE in the germline V gene. Written as DNA, the CDR3 is TGTGCCAGCAGCTTGGCCGGAGGGGGCTTGAGGAATCAGCCCCAGCATTTT. This encodes CASSLAGGGLRNQPQHF.

This chain uses TRBV13 with TRBJ2-5; 10 bases are shared with TRBD2. With 5 bases clipped from V and 3 bases from J, the junction kept 15 bases outside the gene matches. Germline V CDR1 and CDR2: PRHDT, FYEKMQ (reference sequence). CDR3 length equals 18 residues. The CDR3: CASSAAPSSGGAEETQYF. The CDR3 DNA reads as TGTGCCAGCAGCGCCGCCCCTTCTAGCGGGGGTGCAGAAGAGACCCAGTACTTC.

This chain joins TRBV24-1 and TRBJ1-6; 9 bases map to TRBD1. Germline V gene data show CDR1 as KGHDR and CDR2 as SFDVKD. This CDR3 spans 14 amino acids. Trimming took 7 bases from V and 6 from J; bases not matched to a gene: 3. CDR3 sequence (DNA): TGTGCCACCAGGGGGACAGGGCGTAATTCACCCCTCCACTTT. Translating it yields CATRGTGRNSPLHF.

This clone came up a few times. The chain is built from TRBV2 and TRBJ1-5; D possibly corresponds to TRBD1 (6 bases). The CDR3 is 15 amino acids. Germline values: CDR1 SNHLY, CDR2 FYNNEI. With 6 bases removed from V and 0 bases from J, the gap between germline ends came to 12 bases. The CDR3 reads CASSPTGNSNQPQHF. CDR3 bases: TGTGCCAGCAGCCCCACAGGGAATAGCAATCAGCCCCAGCATTTT.

The gene calls are TRBV4-1 and TRBJ1-1; D is undetermined. This CDR3 comprises 15 residues. CDR1 MGHRA and CDR2 YSYEKL come from the germline V gene. V was clipped by 1 base and J by 3 bases, with 12 bases between them. The CDR3 nucleotides are TGCGCCAGCAGCCAAGGACGGACTAGTTACACTGAAGCTTTCTTT. Translating it yields CASSQGRTSYTEAFF.

J is TRBJ2-5 and V is TRBV5-8; TRBD1 agrees at 9 bases. Germline CDR1 is SGHTS and CDR2 is YDEGEE. With 5 bases clipped from V and 1 base from J, the junction kept 9 bases outside the gene matches. The CDR3 length is 16 residues. The DNA of the CDR3 is TGTGCCAGCAGACGTAAGGGACAGGGAGTCCAAGAGACCCAGTACTTC. Translated: CASRRKGQGVQETQYF.

In this sample, this clone turned up once. The CDR3 region has the DNA TGTGCCACCCAGCGGGGGGCCAGCTCCTACGAGCAGTACGTC. This sequence encodes CATQRGASSYEQYV. The chain combines TRBV19 with TRBJ2-7; TRBD2 aligns across 9 bases. Unmatched junction bases numbered 7, after V lost 10 bases and J lost 0 bases. Germline CDR1 LNHDA, CDR2 SQIVND (reference sequence). The CDR3 length is 14 residues.